The source of this T cell receptor (beta chain) is a study of T cells after posttransplantation cyclophosphamide. The V gene end was trimmed by 5 bases and the J gene end by 6 bases; junction bases not matched to a gene: 9. CDR3 length: 15 amino acids. Germline loops: CDR1 SGHTA, CDR2 FQGTGA. Sequenced by immunoSEQ multiplex PCR; TCRdb stores in-frame clones only, minus some. Here the sample spans about 5,500 clones, roughly 98% being singletons. This sequence originates from a man aged 35 to 55 in good health, CMV-negative, and a related stem cell transplant donor. Input material: memory CD4+ T cells sorted from PBMCs. The chain recombines TRBV7-3 with TRBJ2-1; 8 bases are a match to TRBD2. The CDR3 nucleotides read TGTGCCAGCAGCCTACGGACTAGCCCGAGCAATGAGCAGTTCTTC. It encodes CASSLRTSPSNEQFF.